This T cell receptor beta chain was found in a study of blood T cells in healthy people across ages. Across the whole study: Per two T cells, about one barcoded beta molecule was captured through template switching.

The table lists this clonotype with a few counts. Every sample had a minimum of 6 million PBMCs isolated. Next came a second PCR, run for about 6 to 11 cycles, which used a sample-barcoded 5' primer along with a J-beta primer mix. The yield of each sample was at least 2.5 million CDR3-containing paired-end reads. TCRdb fed the 5' RACE reads into MiXCR, producing one record per CDR3 protein. Here the sample spans some 1.7 million distinct CDR3 sequences, over 25% being singletons. From germline, CDR1 is KGHSH and CDR2 LQKENI. Trimming took 6 bases from V and 2 from J; bases not matched to a gene: 10. CDR3 length equals 16 residues.

Sequencing used blood. This TCR came from a woman aged 25-40 years in good health. The V gene is TRBV18, the J gene TRBJ2-4; 7 bases line up with TRBD1. The CDR3 DNA follows: TGTGCCAGCTCGCTACAGGGGAGTGGAACCAAAAACATTCAGTACTTC. It yields the protein CASSLQGSGTKNIQYF. The full variable domain, its missing parts supplied by reference TRBV18 and TRBJ2-4, is NAGVMQNPRHLVRRRGQEARLRCSPMKGHSHVYWYRQLPEEGLKFMVYLQKENIIDESGMPKERFSAEFPKEGPSILRIQQVVRGDSAAYFCASSLQGSGTKNIQYFGAGTRLSVL.